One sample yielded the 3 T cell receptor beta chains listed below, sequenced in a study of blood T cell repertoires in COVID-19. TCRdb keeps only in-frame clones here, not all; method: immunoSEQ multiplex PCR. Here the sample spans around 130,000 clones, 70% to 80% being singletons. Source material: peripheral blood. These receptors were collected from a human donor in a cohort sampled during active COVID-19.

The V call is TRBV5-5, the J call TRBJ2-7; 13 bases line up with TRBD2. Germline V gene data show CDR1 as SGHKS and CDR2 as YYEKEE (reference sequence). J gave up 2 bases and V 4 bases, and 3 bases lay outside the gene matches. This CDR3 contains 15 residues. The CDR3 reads CASSPTSGRTYEQYF. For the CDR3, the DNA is TGTGCCAGCAGCCCGACTAGCGGGAGGACCTACGAGCAGTACTTC.

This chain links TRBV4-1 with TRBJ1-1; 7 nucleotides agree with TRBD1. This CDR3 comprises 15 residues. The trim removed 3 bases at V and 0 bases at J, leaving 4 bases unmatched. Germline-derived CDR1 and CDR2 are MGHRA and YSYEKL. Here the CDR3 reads CASSHLGTVNTEAFF. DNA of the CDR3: TGCGCCAGCAGCCACCTGGGGACAGTGAACACTGAAGCTTTCTTT.

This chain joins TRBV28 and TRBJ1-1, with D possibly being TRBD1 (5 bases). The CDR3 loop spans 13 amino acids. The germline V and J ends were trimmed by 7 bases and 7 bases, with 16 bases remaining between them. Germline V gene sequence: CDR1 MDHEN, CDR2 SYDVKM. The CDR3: CASTRRDPGEAFF. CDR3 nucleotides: TGTGCCAGCACGCGGAGGGACCCCGGTGAAGCTTTCTTT.